The rows below give T cell receptor beta chains drawn from one sample of a study of blood T cell repertoires in COVID-19. Clones were read by immunoSEQ multiplex PCR, and TCRdb kept only the in-frame ones, dropping some. This sample carries just over 25,000 clones, roughly 90% of them seen once, and the ten largest clones take 7.6%. Sequenced: peripheral blood. The receptor set was obtained from a human donor in a cohort sampled during active COVID-19. Both conserved end residues are part of each CDR3. The D gene is left open where the match is weak. Size tells how often a clone was seen (once, few, many) or the class of an expanded clone, and some rows leave it out.

TRBD2	TRBJ2-3	.	TRBV7-2	CASSRVAGVTDTQYF	TGTGCCAGCAGTCGCGTAGCGGGGGTCACAGATACGCAGTATTTT
TRBD1	TRBJ1-6	few	TRBV5-1	CASSRESGGFSPLHF	TGCGCCAGCAGCCGCGAGTCAGGGGGATTTTCACCCCTCCACTTT
.	TRBJ1-2	.	TRBV28	CASSSFGQRERGYTF	TGTGCCAGCAGTTCTTTCGGACAGAGAGAGAGGGGCTACACCTTC
.	TRBJ2-7	.	TRBV2	CASKLAASSYEQYF	TGTGCCAGCAAGTTAGCGGCGAGCTCCTACGAGCAGTACTTC
TRBD1	TRBJ1-6	.	TRBV5-6	CASSLEGTGDSPLHF	TGTGCCAGCAGCTTGGAGGGTACAGGGGATTCACCCCTCCACTTT
TRBD1	TRBJ2-7	.	TRBV7-8	CASSFQTGGPYEQYF	TGTGCCAGCAGCTTCCAGACAGGGGGCCCCTACGAGCAGTACTTC
TRBD2	TRBJ2-5	.	TRBV5-1	CASSLGLAGGKETQYF	TGCGCCAGCAGCTTGGGACTAGCGGGGGGAAAAGAGACCCAGTACTTC
TRBD1	TRBJ1-4	.	TRBV25-1	CASRYSGTGTGKLFF	TGTGCCAGCAGATATTCCGGGACAGGGACTGGGAAACTGTTTTTT
.	TRBJ2-3	.	TRBV18	CASSPLPGDFTDTQYF	TGTGCCAGCTCACCACTCCCCGGGGATTTCACAGATACGCAGTATTTT
.	TRBJ2-5	.	TRBV18	CASSPRGQETQYF	TGTGCCAGCTCACCACGAGGCCAAGAGACCCAGTACTTC
TRBD1	TRBJ2-5	.	TRBV5-1	CASSSRGQGETQYF	TGCGCCAGCAGCTCCAGGGGGCAGGGGGAGACCCAGTACTTC
.	TRBJ1-2	.	TRBV15	CATSRDGVGGYTF	TGTGCCACCAGCAGAGACGGGGTGGGAGGCTACACCTTC
TRBD2	TRBJ2-5	.	TRBV6-1	CASSEVGGGFQETQYF	TGTGCCAGCAGTGAAGTCGGGGGAGGGTTCCAAGAGACCCAGTACTTC
.	TRBJ2-2	.	TRBV7-6	CASSLGAGTGELFF	TGTGCCAGCAGCTTGGGGGCTGGCACCGGGGAGCTGTTTTTT
.	TRBJ2-4	once	TRBV19	CATKDSRLNIQYF	TGTGCCACCAAAGACAGTAGATTAAACATTCAGTACTTC
.	TRBJ2-7	.	TRBV4-3	CASSQDRVGAYEQYF	TGCGCCAGCAGCCAAGACAGGGTGGGTGCCTACGAGCAGTACTTC
.	TRBJ2-1	.	TRBV2	CASTGQGGLEQFF	TGTGCCAGCACCGGGCAGGGAGGTCTTGAGCAGTTCTTC
TRBD2	TRBJ2-1	.	TRBV5-5	CASSLSAGGPGDNEQFF	TGTGCCAGCAGCTTGTCCGCGGGAGGGCCGGGAGATAATGAGCAGTTCTTC
TRBD1	TRBJ2-5	once	TRBV24-1	CATSTGAQETQYF	TGTGCCACCTCAACAGGGGCCCAGGAGACCCAGTACTTC
.	TRBJ2-1	.	TRBV5-1	CASSTRPSSYNEQFF	TGCGCCAGCAGCACCCGCCCCAGCTCCTACAATGAGCAGTTCTTC
.	TRBJ1-1	.	TRBV28	CATIPQLNTEAFF	TGTGCCACCATTCCACAGCTAAACACTGAAGCTTTCTTT
TRBD1	TRBJ2-5	.	TRBV5-5	CASSLGTGQRVTETQYF	TGTGCCAGCAGCTTGGGAACGGGACAGCGCGTTACGGAGACCCAGTACTTC
.	TRBJ2-7	.	TRBV20-1	CSASVGGSNEQYF	TGCAGTGCCAGTGTGGGAGGCTCAAACGAGCAGTACTTC
TRBD1	TRBJ1-1	.	TRBV19	CASSIYSGGASSTEAFF	TGTGCCAGTAGTATCTATTCAGGGGGCGCGTCCTCCACTGAAGCTTTCTTT
.	TRBJ2-1	.	TRBV7-9	CASSSGQGGNEQFF	TGTGCCAGCAGCTCTGGACAGGGAGGGAATGAGCAGTTCTTC
.	TRBJ1-2	.	TRBV5-6	CASSLQGPNYGYTF	TGTGCCAGCAGCTTGCAGGGCCCCAACTATGGCTACACCTTC